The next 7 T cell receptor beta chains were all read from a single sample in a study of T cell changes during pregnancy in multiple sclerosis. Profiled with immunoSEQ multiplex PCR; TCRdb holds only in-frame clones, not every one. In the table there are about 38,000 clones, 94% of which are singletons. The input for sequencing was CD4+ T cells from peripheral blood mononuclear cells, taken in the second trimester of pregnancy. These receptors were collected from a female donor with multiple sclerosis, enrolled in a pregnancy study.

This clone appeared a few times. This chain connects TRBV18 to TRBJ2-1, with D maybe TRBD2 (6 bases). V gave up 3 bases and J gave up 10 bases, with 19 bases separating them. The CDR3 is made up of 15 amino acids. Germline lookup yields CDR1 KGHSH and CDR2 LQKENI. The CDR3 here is CASSPPLAGLEEQFF. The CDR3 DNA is TGTGCCAGCTCACCCCCCCTCGCGGGGTTAGAAGAGCAGTTCTTC.

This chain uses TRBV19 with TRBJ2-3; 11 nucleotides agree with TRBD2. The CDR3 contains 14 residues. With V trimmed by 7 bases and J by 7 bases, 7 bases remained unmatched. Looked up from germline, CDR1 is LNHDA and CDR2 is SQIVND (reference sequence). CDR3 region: CASKLAGEINTQYF. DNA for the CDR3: TGTGCCAGTAAACTAGCGGGAGAAATAAATACGCAGTATTTT.

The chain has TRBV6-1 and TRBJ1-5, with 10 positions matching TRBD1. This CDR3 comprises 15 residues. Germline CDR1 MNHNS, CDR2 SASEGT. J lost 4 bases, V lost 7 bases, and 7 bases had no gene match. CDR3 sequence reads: CASNKGTGENQPQHF. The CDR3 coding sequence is TGTGCCAGCAATAAAGGGACAGGGGAGAATCAGCCCCAGCATTTT.

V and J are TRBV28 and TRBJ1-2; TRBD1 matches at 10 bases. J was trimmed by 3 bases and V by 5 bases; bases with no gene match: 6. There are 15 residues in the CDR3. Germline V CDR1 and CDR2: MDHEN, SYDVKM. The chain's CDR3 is CASSITGQGYYGYTF. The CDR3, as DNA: TGTGCCAGCAGTATCACGGGACAGGGGTACTATGGCTACACCTTC.

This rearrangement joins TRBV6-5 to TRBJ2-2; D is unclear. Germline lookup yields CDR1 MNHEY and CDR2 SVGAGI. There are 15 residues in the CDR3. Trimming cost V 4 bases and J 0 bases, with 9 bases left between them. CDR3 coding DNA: TGTGCCAGCAGTTTCCGACTCGCGAACACCGGGGAGCTGTTTTTT. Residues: CASSFRLANTGELFF.

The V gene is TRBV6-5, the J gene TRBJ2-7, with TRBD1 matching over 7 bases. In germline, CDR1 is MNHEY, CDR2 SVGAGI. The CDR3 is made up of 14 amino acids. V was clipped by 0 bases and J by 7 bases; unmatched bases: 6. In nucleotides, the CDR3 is TGTGCCAGCAGTTACTCGAGGGCGACAGGGGAGCAGTACTTC. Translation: CASSYSRATGEQYF.

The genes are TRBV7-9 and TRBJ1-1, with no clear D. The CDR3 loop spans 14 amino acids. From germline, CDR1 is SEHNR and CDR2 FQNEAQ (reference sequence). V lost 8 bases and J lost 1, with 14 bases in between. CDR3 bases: TGTGCCAGCGTCTTTGGAGGTTCGAACACTGAAGCTTTCTTT. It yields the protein CASVFGGSNTEAFF.